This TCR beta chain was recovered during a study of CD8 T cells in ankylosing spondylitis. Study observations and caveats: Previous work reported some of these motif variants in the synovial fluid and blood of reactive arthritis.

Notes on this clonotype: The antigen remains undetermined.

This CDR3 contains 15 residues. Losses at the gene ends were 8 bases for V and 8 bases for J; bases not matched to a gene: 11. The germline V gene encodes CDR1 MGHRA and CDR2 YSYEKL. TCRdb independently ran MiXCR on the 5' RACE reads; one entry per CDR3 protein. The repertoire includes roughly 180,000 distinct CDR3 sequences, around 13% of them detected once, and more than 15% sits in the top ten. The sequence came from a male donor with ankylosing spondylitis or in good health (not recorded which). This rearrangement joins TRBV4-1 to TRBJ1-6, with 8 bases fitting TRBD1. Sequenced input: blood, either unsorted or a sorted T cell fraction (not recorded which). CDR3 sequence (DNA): TGCGCCAGCGGACCCGGGACAGGAGCTTATTCACCCCTCCACTTT. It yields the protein CASGPGTGAYSPLHF.